These 27 T cell receptor beta chains share one sample of origin, sequenced in a study of blood T cells in healthy people across ages. The use of a sample-barcoded 5' primer and a J-beta primer mix characterized a second PCR of about 6 to 11 cycles. TCRdb used MiXCR to reprocess the 5' RACE reads, holding one entry per CDR3 protein. Among around 800,000 distinct CDR3 sequences listed, 60% to 80% were seen once. The sample taken for sequencing was blood. These receptors were obtained from a man aged 25 to 45 in good health.

This chain connects TRBV10-3 to TRBJ2-7; D remains unclear. CDR3 length equals 14 residues. Trimming took 5 bases from V and 3 from J, leaving 14 bases between them. Germline V gene data show CDR1 as ENHRY and CDR2 as SYGVKD. CDR3 protein: CAISRASPDYEQYF. CDR3 nucleotide sequence: TGTGCCATCAGTAGAGCCTCCCCCGACTACGAGCAGTACTTC.

V and J are TRBV9 and TRBJ2-6, with a possible D match to TRBD2 (6 bases). Looked up from germline, CDR1 is SGDLS and CDR2 is YYNGEE. With 4 bases removed from V and 2 bases from J, the gap between germline ends came to 13 bases. CDR3 length: 16 residues. Here the CDR3 reads CASSPPSSAGANVLTF. The CDR3 DNA reads TGTGCCAGCAGCCCCCCCTCTAGCGCTGGGGCCAACGTCCTGACTTTC.

This chain joins TRBV7-9 and TRBJ2-7, with TRBD1 identical over 10 bases. CDR1 and CDR2 from the germline V gene are SEHNR and FQNEAQ (reference sequence). V was pared by 4 bases and J by 2 bases, with 8 bases of the junction left unmatched. CDR3 length: 16 residues. CDR3 loop: CASSSKGQGNPYEQYF. The CDR3 nucleotides read TGTGCCAGCAGCTCGAAGGGACAGGGGAACCCCTACGAGCAGTACTTC. Based on the CDR3 plus reference TRBV7-9 and TRBJ2-7, the full variable domain is DTGVSQNPRHKITKRGQNVTFRCDPISEHNRLYWYRQTLGQGPEFLTYFQNEAQLEKSRLLSDRFSAERPKGSFSTLEIQRTEQGDSAMYLCASSSKGQGNPYEQYFGPGTRLTVT.

The J gene is TRBJ1-2, the V gene TRBV28; 7 bases line up with TRBD1. CDR1 and CDR2 (germline): MDHEN, SYDVKM. The V gene end was trimmed by 1 base and the J gene end by 6 bases; junction bases not matched to a gene: 11. CDR3 length equals 16 residues. The CDR3 nucleotides are TGTGCCAGCAGTTTATTGCCTCCAGGGGGAAGGAATGGCTACACCTTC. This translates into CASSLLPPGGRNGYTF.

This chain joins TRBV2 and TRBJ2-7; maybe TRBD2 (7 bases). The closer fit of TRBJ2-5 to the DNA end suggests the J call may be wrong. The CDR3 loop spans 17 amino acids. Germline V gene lookup returns CDR1 SNHLY and CDR2 FYNNEI. The CDR3 sequence is CASSGEEGGTLEETQYF. The CDR3 DNA is TGTGCCAGCAGTGGGGAGGAGGGGGGGACTCTAGAAGAGACCCAGTACTTC.

The chain has TRBV12-3 or TRBV12-4 and TRBJ2-3, with 12 bases that match TRBD2. This CDR3 contains 16 residues. Unmatched junction bases numbered 6, after V lost 6 bases and J lost 2 bases. Written as DNA, the CDR3 is TGTGCCAGCAGCTTCAGACTAGCGGGGGACACAGATACGCAGTATTTT. It codes for CASSFRLAGDTDTQYF.

The chain couples TRBV6-1 to TRBJ2-4; tentative D call: TRBD2 (5 bases). The DNA end lines up better with TRBJ2-7; the J call may be wrong. CDR1 MNHNS and CDR2 SASEGT come from the germline V gene. This CDR3 is built from 17 residues. The DNA of the CDR3 is TGTGCCAGCAGTGATGCACAAGGGCAGCGACTATCCTACGAGCAGTACTTC. Protein sequence: CASSDAQGQRLSYEQYF.

The gene calls are TRBV6-2 or TRBV6-3 and TRBJ2-4; D remains ambiguous. The DNA matches TRBJ2-7 better at its end, which makes the J call doubtful. Germline-derived CDR1 and CDR2 are MNHEY and SVGEGT. CDR3 length: 16 amino acids. In DNA form, the CDR3 reads TGTGCCAGCAGTCGCCCAGTGGAGCAGAACCTCTGCGAGCAGTACTTC. It yields the protein CASSRPVEQNLCEQYF.

A few counts support this clonotype. The V call is TRBV29-1, the J call TRBJ2-5, with D perhaps TRBD1 (5 bases). CDR3 size: 14 residues. Germline CDR1 is SQVTM and CDR2 is ANQGSEA. The V end lost 3 bases, the J end lost 2 bases, and 13 bases lay between the germline ends. In nucleotides, the CDR3 is TGCAGCGTTGAGACCCAGCAGGGACAAGAGACCCAGTACTTC. This gives the protein CSVETQQGQETQYF.

The genes are TRBV4-2 and TRBJ1-1, with D tentatively TRBD1 (5 bases). Germline-derived CDR1 and CDR2 are LGHNA and YNFKEQ. V gave up 3 bases and J gave up 4 bases, with 12 bases separating them. CDR3 length: 14 residues. The CDR3 sequence: CASSQPGPTTEAFF. The CDR3 DNA reads TGTGCCAGCAGCCAGCCGGGACCCACCACTGAAGCTTTCTTT.

This clonotype appeared a single time. The rearrangement joins TRBV6-5 to TRBJ2-5, with D hard to call. Germline CDR1 is MNHEY and CDR2 is SVGAGI. The V gene lost 7 bases and the J gene lost 2 bases, with 11 bases spanning the gap. This CDR3 spans 13 amino acids. The CDR3 coding sequence is TGTGCCAGCATAGACTGGAAACAAGAGACCCAGTACTTC. Amino acid sequence: CASIDWKQETQYF.

The V call is TRBV9, the J call TRBJ2-7; D not certain. Between the trimmed V and J ends, which lost 4 bases and 10 bases, there was a span of 18 bases. CDR1 is SGDLS, CDR2 YYNGEE, per germline. The CDR3 covers 13 residues. This CDR3 is CASSPGAPSKQYF. The CDR3 DNA reads TGTGCCAGCAGCCCGGGCGCCCCCTCGAAACAGTACTTC. Full variable domain (remainder filled in from reference TRBV9 and TRBJ2-7): DSGVTQTPKHLITATGQRVTLRCSPRSGDLSVYWYQQSLDQGLQFLIQYYNGEERAKGNILERFSAQQFPDLHSELNLSSLELGDSALYFCASSPGAPSKQYFGPGTRLTVT.

The rearrangement joins TRBV4-2 to TRBJ2-4, with 14 bases matching TRBD2. The J call is uncertain, as TRBJ2-7 better fits the DNA end. In germline, CDR1 is LGHNA, CDR2 YNFKEQ. The CDR3 contains 16 residues. CDR3 loop: CASSQSRTSGGYEQYF. Here the CDR3 DNA reads TGTGCCAGCAGCCAATCAAGGACTAGCGGGGGGTACGAGCAGTACTTC.

The rearrangement joins TRBV7-2 to TRBJ2-5; 7 bases fit TRBD2. V shed 6 bases and J 0 bases; nucleotides not matched to a gene: 7. The CDR3 consists of 15 residues. From germline, CDR1 is SGHTA and CDR2 FQGNSA. The chain's CDR3 is CASRPTSAYQETQYF. For the CDR3, the DNA is TGTGCCAGCAGACCTACTAGCGCGTACCAAGAGACCCAGTACTTC.

This clonotype appeared a few times. The CDR3 region has the DNA TGTGCCAGCAGTAAACAGGGGATGGGCACTGAAGCTTTCTTT. Translation gives CASSKQGMGTEAFF. V gene TRBV3-1 combines with J gene TRBJ1-1; 7 bases are shared with TRBD1. The CDR3 has 14 amino acids. V lost 6 bases, J lost 4 bases, and 8 bases stayed unmatched. In germline, CDR1 is LGHDT, CDR2 YNNKEL (reference sequence).

V is TRBV2 and J is TRBJ2-3; 11 bases fit TRBD2. Germline CDR1 SNHLY, CDR2 FYNNEI. V lost 6 bases to trimming and J lost 9 bases; unmatched junction nucleotides: 11. This CDR3 spans 15 amino acids. The CDR3 nucleotides read TGTGCCAGCAGGATCCCGGGACTAGCGGCTGGAACGCAGTATTTT. Its translation is CASRIPGLAAGTQYF.

The V and J genes are TRBV28 and TRBJ1-1, with a tentative D call TRBD1 (6 bases). V shed 3 bases and J shed 4 bases, with 18 bases lying between them. CDR1 and CDR2 from the germline V gene are MDHEN and SYDVKM. This CDR3 region has 16 residues. Here the CDR3 reads CASSLFWAGEITEAFF. The CDR3 DNA follows: TGTGCCAGCAGTTTGTTTTGGGCAGGGGAGATCACTGAAGCTTTCTTT.

The rearrangement uses TRBV29-1 and TRBJ1-2; 7 nucleotides agree with TRBD1. The CDR3 is 11 residues long. Trimming removed 4 bases from V and 8 bases from J; junction bases left unmatched: 4. Germline CDR1 SQVTM, CDR2 ANQGSEA. The CDR3 DNA reads TGCAGCGTTGCCCGGGACAGAGGCTACACCTTC. It specifies CSVARDRGYTF.

The chain links TRBV7-9 to TRBJ1-5; TRBD1 aligns across 8 bases. This CDR3 region has 13 residues. J lost 4 bases, V lost 5 bases, and 1 base had no gene match. Germline V CDR1 and CDR2: SEHNR, FQNEAQ (reference sequence). CDR3 DNA: TGTGCCAGCAGCCGGACAGGGAATCAGCCCCAGCATTTT. Its protein is CASSRTGNQPQHF.

This clonotype was observed a handful of times. The V and J genes are TRBV7-2 and TRBJ1-6; 10 nucleotides align to TRBD1. CDR3 length equals 15 residues. V shed 4 bases and J 8 bases; nucleotides not matched to a gene: 5. Germline CDR1 SGHTA, CDR2 FQGNSA. CDR3 nucleotides: TGTGCCAGCAGCTCTTCCGGGACAGGGGATTCACCCCTCCACTTT. Translated, it gives CASSSSGTGDSPLHF.

The gene calls are TRBV7-8 and TRBJ2-6; D gene unclear. CDR3 length: 15 residues. V shed 5 bases and J shed 0 bases, with 8 bases lying between them. Germline V gene lookup returns CDR1 SGHVS and CDR2 FQNEAQ. Written as DNA, the CDR3 is TGTGCCAGCAGCATTACAGACTCTGGGGCCAACGTCCTGACTTTC. Its translation: CASSITDSGANVLTF.

The V gene is TRBV27, the J gene TRBJ1-1, with a tentative D call TRBD1 (6 bases). In germline, CDR1 is MNHEY, CDR2 SMNVEV (reference sequence). The CDR3 loop spans 19 amino acids. Trimming removed 2 bases at V and 1 base at J, with 23 bases between. CDR3 DNA: TGTGCCAGCAGTTTAGGCTTGGGGGCAGGGGCGCTCAGGAACACTGAAGCTTTCTTT. This codes for CASSLGLGAGALRNTEAFF.

In this sample, this clonotype turned up a few times. This chain links TRBV20-1 with TRBJ1-4, with a possible D match to TRBD1 (5 bases). V lost 1 base to trimming and J lost 0 bases, with 18 bases between them. Germline CDR1 reads DFQATT; CDR2 reads SNEGSKA (reference sequence). The CDR3 runs to 18 residues. The CDR3 is CSARGKDTKPPTNEKLFF. The CDR3 nucleotides read TGCAGTGCTAGAGGGAAGGACACTAAACCCCCAACTAATGAAAAACTGTTTTTT.

This clonotype has only one observation. The chain recombines TRBV7-6 with TRBJ1-2; TRBD1 might be the D (6 bases). The CDR3 sequence is 17 residues long. V was pared by 0 bases and J by 0 bases, with 14 bases between. Looked up from germline, CDR1 is SGHVS and CDR2 is FNYEAQ. The CDR3 nucleotides read TGTGCCAGCAGCTTAGCGGCCCCGGGGGCAGCTAACTATGGCTACACCTTC. Its protein product is CASSLAAPGAANYGYTF.

The V and J genes are TRBV10-3 and TRBJ2-1; TRBD1 aligns across 11 bases. The CDR3 has 15 residues. Germline V CDR1 and CDR2: ENHRY, SYGVKD. With 4 bases clipped from V and 7 bases from J, the junction kept 6 bases outside the gene matches. CDR3 bases: TGTGCCATCAGTGGAGGACAGGGGGCTCGTAATGAGCAGTTCTTC. Translating gives CAISGGQGARNEQFF.

The CDR3 is CASSQEVGVVTDTQYF. For the CDR3, the DNA is TGCGCCAGCAGCCAAGAGGTCGGGGTCGTGACAGATACGCAGTATTTT. The V and J genes are TRBV4-3 and TRBJ2-3, with a possible D match to TRBD2 (5 bases). The germline V and J ends were trimmed by 0 bases and 3 bases, with 13 bases remaining between them. The CDR3 extends over 16 amino acids. Looked up from germline, CDR1 is LGHNA and CDR2 is YSLEER.

The chain carries TRBV6-2 or TRBV6-3 and TRBJ2-7, with D possibly TRBD1 on 6 matching bases. The J call may be mistaken, given a closer DNA end match to TRBJ2-5. The CDR3 is made up of 17 amino acids. Per germline, CDR1 MNHEY and CDR2 SVGEGT. The DNA for the CDR3 is TGTGCCAGCAGTTATTCTAACCGAGGGGCAGGACAGGAGACCCAGTACTTC. Translating it yields CASSYSNRGAGQETQYF.